This T cell receptor beta chain was profiled in a study of cytomegalovirus exposure and HLA in healthy donors. In nominal health when sampled, donors likely had unrecorded immune exposures nonetheless. With 60 Vbeta and 13 Jbeta primers, the PCR was carried out. The method was immunoSEQ multiplex PCR; TCRdb's version includes in-frame clones alone and lacks a portion of them. This sample carries more than 150,000 clones, almost 85% of them seen once, and the ten largest clones take approximately 0.25%. Whole-study findings and limits: Only CMV serostatus was available as immune exposure information.

Concerning this clone itself: What it binds is unknown.

The sequence derives from a boy aged 5-17 years in good health and CMV-seronegative. Sequenced input: PBMCs.

The CDR3 loop reads CASSIANYGYTF. For the CDR3, the DNA is TGTGCCAGCAGCATAGCTAACTATGGCTACACCTTC. The chain carries TRBV2 and TRBJ1-2; D is unresolved. V was cut by 6 bases and J by 0 bases, with 5 bases left in between. Germline CDR1 SNHLY, CDR2 FYNNEI. The CDR3 runs to 12 residues.